This is a list of T cell receptor beta chains from one sample in a study of identical twins. TCRdb reprocessed the 5' RACE reads via MiXCR and lists one record per CDR3 protein. The sample shows approximately 470,000 distinct CDR3 sequences, approximately 15% of them seen only once. These sequences were also reported in another study, on yellow fever vaccine responses in identical twins.

The sample comprised CD4+ T cells sorted from blood. The receptor set was obtained from a woman between 18 and 29 years old in good health. CDR3s include the opening cysteine and the closing phenylalanine or tryptophan. A D gene is named only where the DNA matches it firmly. Clone size, where shown, is once, few, many, or a class for clones that have expanded.

DNA: TGTGCCAGCAGCGACCGGGACAGGGGAGGTTATGAGCAGTTCTTC
CDR3: CASSDRDRGGYEQFF
J: TRBJ2-1
D: TRBD1
size: -
V: TRBV12-3/TRBV12-4

DNA: TGTGCCAGCAGCCTCAACTGGGGTACCGGGGAGCTGTTTTTT
CDR3: CASSLNWGTGELFF
J: TRBJ2-2
D: -
size: -
V: TRBV3-1

DNA: TGTGCCAGCAGCCAAGAAGGATTCGAGAATGGCTACACCTTC
CDR3: CASSQEGFENGYTF
J: TRBJ1-2
D: -
size: -
V: TRBV3-1

DNA: TGCACCGCCTTGGGGCCGCTTGGCTCCGAGCAGTACTTC
CDR3: CTALGPLGSEQYF
J: TRBJ2-7
D: -
size: -
V: TRBV20-1

DNA: TGCAGTGCCACTCCCCCAACAGGCCCGTTGCAGGACGATACGCAGTATTTT
CDR3: CSATPPTGPLQDDTQYF
J: TRBJ2-3
D: -
size: -
V: TRBV20-1

DNA: TGCGCCAGCAGGGGACAGGGAGTTAGCGCTTTCTTT
CDR3: CASRGQGVSAFF
J: TRBJ1-1
D: TRBD1
size: few
V: TRBV5-1

DNA: TGCAGCGTTGCGACAGGACCGAACACCGGGGAGCTGTTTTTT
CDR3: CSVATGPNTGELFF
J: TRBJ2-2
D: -
size: few
V: TRBV29-1

DNA: TGTGCCAGCAGCTTCCGGACAGTCGCTAACTATGGCTACACCTTC
CDR3: CASSFRTVANYGYTF
J: TRBJ1-2
D: -
size: few
V: TRBV3-1

DNA: TGTGCCAGCAGCTCGACGGGACAGGGCAATTCACCCCTCCACTTT
CDR3: CASSSTGQGNSPLHF
J: TRBJ1-6
D: TRBD1
size: -
V: TRBV12-3/TRBV12-4

DNA: TGTGCCAGCAGTTACTCGGGGGCCATGGAGACCCAGTACTTC
CDR3: CASSYSGAMETQYF
J: TRBJ2-5
D: -
size: few
V: TRBV6-5

DNA: TGTGCCAGCAGCCCCTCATCTACTACCTACAATGAGCAGTTCTTC
CDR3: CASSPSSTTYNEQFF
J: TRBJ2-1
D: -
size: few
V: TRBV7-3

DNA: TGTGCCAGCAGCCCGGTATTAGCGGGGTCCTACGAGCAGTACTTC
CDR3: CASSPVLAGSYEQYF
J: TRBJ2-7
D: TRBD2
size: -
V: TRBV5-6

DNA: TGTGCCAGCAGCCGGGGACTAGCGGGAGGCCCCCTCACAGATACGCAGTATTTT
CDR3: CASSRGLAGGPLTDTQYF
J: TRBJ2-3
D: TRBD2
size: -
V: TRBV11-2

DNA: TGCAGTGCCCACGACGAGACAGTCGGTCAGCCCCAGCATTTT
CDR3: CSAHDETVGQPQHF
J: TRBJ1-5
D: -
size: -
V: TRBV20-1

DNA: TGTGCCAGCAGTGAATCCAGGGTCCAAGAGACCCAGTACTTC
CDR3: CASSESRVQETQYF
J: TRBJ2-5
D: -
size: many
V: TRBV2

DNA: TGTGCCAGCAGCTCTGCCCCAGGGATTTACGAGCAGTACTTC
CDR3: CASSSAPGIYEQYF
J: TRBJ2-7
D: -
size: -
V: TRBV7-8

DNA: TGTGCCAGCAGCCCTGACAGGGCACACTACAATGAGCAGTTCTTC
CDR3: CASSPDRAHYNEQFF
J: TRBJ2-1
D: TRBD1
size: few
V: TRBV7-3

DNA: TGTGCCAGCAGTGGAGACAGGGTTGCCGAGCAGTACTTC
CDR3: CASSGDRVAEQYF
J: TRBJ2-7
D: TRBD1
size: -
V: TRBV25-1

DNA: TGCAGCGCGTCAGGGGGCCAAGGAACCGGGGAGCTGTTTTTT
CDR3: CSASGGQGTGELFF
J: TRBJ2-2
D: TRBD1
size: -
V: TRBV29-1

DNA: TGTGCCAGTAGTATCAGGGGGTCCTACAATGAGCAGTTCTTC
CDR3: CASSIRGSYNEQFF
J: TRBJ2-1
D: TRBD1
size: few
V: TRBV19

DNA: TGTGCCAGCAGTCCCGAGGGGGCGGCTAATGAAAAACTGTTTTTT
CDR3: CASSPEGAANEKLFF
J: TRBJ1-4
D: TRBD1
size: -
V: TRBV27

DNA: TGTGCCAGCAGTTTAAATCGGGCGGGAGGGAACAATGAGCAGTTCTTC
CDR3: CASSLNRAGGNNEQFF
J: TRBJ2-1
D: TRBD2
size: few
V: TRBV12-3/TRBV12-4

DNA: TGTGCCAGCATGGGAGTAGGGGGCCCCTACGAGCAGTACTTC
CDR3: CASMGVGGPYEQYF
J: TRBJ2-7
D: TRBD1
size: -
V: TRBV6-2/TRBV6-3

DNA: TGCGCCAGCAGCCAAGACGGGGGACAGGGGATGACCGGGGAGCTGTTTTTT
CDR3: CASSQDGGQGMTGELFF
J: TRBJ2-2
D: TRBD1
size: -
V: TRBV4-1

DNA: TGTGCCAGCAGCCAAGAGAGAAGTCAGCCCCAGCATTTT
CDR3: CASSQERSQPQHF
J: TRBJ1-5
D: -
size: -
V: TRBV3-1